The following is a TCR beta chain sequence with its context. Antigen unknown. This specimen belongs to a study of T cell clonotyping in hematopoietic cell transplantation. Study details: Cytoreduction preceded collection of pretransplant recipient samples. Findings and caveats of the study: After transplant, recipient diversity fell while pathologically expanded clonotypes grew through day 180.

Germline CDR1 is SGHTA and CDR2 is FQGNSA. CDR3 length: 15 residues. The V end was cut by 5 bases, the J end by 1 base, with 13 bases between. The sample's time point: recipient sample about 28 days before transplant, after cytoreduction. Generated by immunoSEQ multiplex PCR, the TCRdb table keeps only in-frame clones and is missing some. Here the sample spans approximately 20,000 clones, about 84% being singletons. This TCR was recovered from a man in his fifties with acute myeloid leukemia. Some clones in this sample may be carry-over from other donors' samples. V and J are TRBV7-2 and TRBJ2-3; D gene unclear. The sequencing here drew on peripheral blood mononuclear cells, taken before stem cell transplant. CDR3 loop: CASSLQVGGTDTQYF. As DNA, the CDR3 is TGTGCCAGCAGCCTGCAGGTCGGCGGCACAGATACGCAGTATTTT.